The clone carrying this T cell receptor (beta chain) occurred many times. Its antigen remains unknown. The read ends 3 residues shy of where the CDR3 ends; the end is completed using the germline J gene. With V trimmed by 4 bases and J by 8 bases, 8 bases remained unmatched. This CDR3 spans 15 amino acids. CDR1 is SGHKS, CDR2 YYEKEE, per germline (reference sequence). This sample was included in a study of T cell clonality in common variable immunodeficiency. Overall study results and limits: Compared with controls, CVID subjects had fewer shared TCRbeta clones. Common variable immunodeficiency TCR beta sequences reportedly had fewer deletions and N-nucleotide insertions.

Profiled with immunoSEQ multiplex PCR; TCRdb holds only in-frame clones, not every one. Recorded here are 75,000 to 85,000 clones, none singletons. The V and J genes are TRBV5-5 and TRBJ1-4; the match to TRBD1 covers 10 bases. The TCR was taken from a person aged 18 to 70 in good health. The sequencing sample was made of peripheral blood mononuclear cells. Partial CDR3 DNA: TGTGCCAGCAGCCCGACCGGGACAGGGGAAGAAAAA. This translates into CASSPTGTGEEK. The full-length CDR3 reads as CASSPTGTGEEKLFF.